This entry features one T cell receptor (beta chain) sequence. The antigen remains unidentified. CDR3 length: 14 amino acids. Trimming shortened V by 3 bases and J by 10 bases, and 13 bases separated the two germline ends. PBMCs were obtained from 10 ml of fresh peripheral blood. This entry belongs to a study of Graves' ophthalmopathy and Graves' hyperthyroidism. The wider study: Peripheral blood sampling occurred at initial diagnosis, before any treatment.

From RNA, the CDR3 regions of TCR beta chains were amplified and sequenced. HTBI primers primed a first-round RT-PCR, and a second-round multiplex PCR followed. Each CDR3 protein is one row after TCRdb ran MiXCR on the multiplex PCR reads. Of about 210,000 distinct CDR3 sequences listed, around 30% are singletons. Study results and caveats: Most thyroid clonotypes with frequency above 0.001 were detected in blood too.

The chain uses TRBV12-3 or TRBV12-4 and TRBJ1-6; no reliable D call. Source material: peripheral blood. This sequence originates from a man aged 50 to 59 with Graves' ophthalmopathy. The CDR3 loop is CASSFGGGVSPLHF. The CDR3 coding sequence is TGTGCCAGCAGTTTCGGAGGCGGAGTATCACCCCTCCACTTT.